The following is a T cell receptor (beta chain) sequence with its context. Its antigen remains unidentified. It has no much larger one-base neighbor in the sample; base qualities were not kept. The CDR3 contains 14 residues, cysteine and phenylalanine counted. The DNA shown is the 42-base CDR3, in frame from base 1. The germline V gene gives CDR1 as MNHNS and CDR2 as SASEGT. V loses 7 bases of germline sequence and J loses 3 bases, and the interval between the two ends is 15 bases. This sample was taken from a study of cytomegalovirus exposure and HLA in healthy donors (dated by TCRdb to 2017 to 2019). In the study overall: An earlier analysis of 587 of the donors reported about 300 Gb of sequence data and 117 million unique TCR beta sequences obtained from some 170 million T cells. An early release covering more than 500 HLA-typed donors comprised 300 to 350 gigabases of sequencing data and roughly 85 million unique TCR sequences. Of the roughly 410 genotyped donors, roughly 80% were placed in the genetic ancestry cluster associated with self-reported Caucasian donors. The aim of the study was to test whether cataloging public T cell receptors could identify signatures of past pathogen exposure. Using immunosequencing, the study profiled T cell repertoires from roughly 650 subjects and related those repertoires to cytomegalovirus serostatus. In addition to the first cohort of 650 to 800 subjects, a separate validation cohort of 120 different subjects was used. To predict cytomegalovirus infection status, the study brought together high-throughput TCR immunosequencing, statistical association of individual TCRs with disease status, and machine learning. To study patterns of TCR occurrence, a later analysis re-analyzed previously published TCR beta repertoires from several hundred donors and added high-resolution HLA genotyping. The later analysis used no new phenotypic data to find candidate immune exposures, relying instead on TCR beta sequences and their occurrence across donors. In an earlier analysis of 587 of the donors, high-throughput TCR beta sequencing was used to judge whether each TCR beta V gene segment behaved as functional or pseudogenic. Donor age, sex, ethnicity and CMV serostatus were collected together with the repertoire data. In a later genetic analysis, genome-wide SNP genotypes for about 65% of the roughly 670 donors were used, and that subset was treated as a discovery cohort. All discovery cohort repertoires had been generated on a single sequencing platform. Both class I and class II loci were covered by HLA typing, at four-digit resolution. Typing coverage varied by locus: about 629-630 donors for A, B, C, DRB1 and DQB1; under 550 for DQA1; more than 600 for DPA1; 450 to 480 for DPB1. Five DR-DQ haplotypes were handled as single units for association and clustering, since linkage in the cohort was strong. Across approximately 400 genotyped donors of the cohort, an average of roughly 250,000 unique TCR beta nucleotide sequences per donor were sequenced, and roughly 18% of those sequences were non-productive.

The research as a whole found: An earlier analysis of approximately 590 of the donors showed that most TCR beta V segments appeared in productive rearrangements either about 87% or about 30% of the time, which broadly matched IMGT annotations. A later analysis found that most CMV-associated TCR beta chains appeared HLA-restricted, with HLA associations seemingly driven largely by CMV exposure. A further reported finding was that TCR beta sequences accurately predicted the HLA-A and HLA-B alleles for most subjects in the first cohort. While some public TCRs were present in many individuals, most TCR sequences turned up only very rarely across donors. In both the original and validation cohorts, the classifier was reported to diagnose cytomegalovirus status with high specificity and sensitivity. Presence/absence analyses assumed roughly uniform sequencing depth across donors, an assumption that may not hold. When HLA alleles, especially DR and DQ, strongly co-occurred, TCR associations were difficult to assign to individual alleles. An association between a missense DCLRE1C variant and V-gene and J-gene trimming of TCR beta chains was found in a later genetic analysis and replicated in an independent cohort. According to a later genetic analysis, donors in an Asian-associated ancestry cluster had fewer N-insertions in productive TCRs than the approximately 630-donor mean. In a later analysis, the rate of TCR association differed among HLA loci, with DRB1 alleles having the most associated TCRs and HLA-C alleles having the fewest. The only immune exposure information available for the cohort was CMV serostatus. At a false discovery rate of 0.05, a later analysis linked some 17,000 TCR beta sequences to specific HLA alleles. In the study, about 150 TCR beta chains were listed as associated with cytomegalovirus. In vitro tests confirmed that a few of the cytomegalovirus-associated TCR beta chains recognize cytomegalovirus antigens. The authors suggested that the approach could potentially be extended to other disease states and immunological phenotypes. The sequencing pipeline was judged likely to have produced a cluster of highly shared sequence variants as a technical artifact. The earlier analysis of 587 of the donors excluded over 15 rarely observed V segments, including chromosome 9 orphons, because counts were too low. Because HLA typing was missing for some donors at each locus, association tests included only the typed subset. In this cohort, only TCR beta chains were sequenced, and detectable features were limited by the absence of alpha or paired-chain data. Some IMGT-functional V segments, including TRBV6-2 and TRBV6-3, could not be told apart with the 87-base-pair reads, so those segments were excluded. In a later analysis, HLA-associated TCR beta chains were found to be more clonally expanded and to have lower generation probabilities than equally common non-associated chains. Linkage disequilibrium might explain the correlated functional status among segregating V segments, but an unknown experimental factor could not be excluded. Several of the top co-occurrence clusters appeared to be linked to parvovirus B19, influenza, CMV and Epstein-Barr virus, according to a later analysis.

Library prep was done by the immunoSEQ multiplex PCR assay. The multiplex PCR relied on a mix of 60 forward primers for TCR Vbeta segments and 13 reverse primers for TCR Jbeta segments. Amplification of the CDR3 region of rearranged TCR beta genes was performed with a multiplex PCR assay on genomic DNA. Amplified TCR beta libraries were sequenced as 87-base-pair reads on the Illumina HiSeq System. In the paper's pipeline: A later analysis counted about 80 million unique TCR beta chains across the 666 repertoires, and 9 million to 14 million of these chains were shared by at least two donors. Raw reads were error-corrected and collapsed into unique sequences by a nearest-neighbor algorithm in which closely related sequences were merged to remove PCR and sequencing errors. CDR3 sequences were aligned to IMGT reference sequences to assign V, D and J gene segments. For a sequence to be retained, a match of at least six nucleotides to both a V gene segment and a J gene segment was required. A rearrangement was called productive if the CDR3 had no stop codons and remained in frame with V and J, and every other rearrangement was called non-productive. CDR3 was defined according to IMGT convention as the region running from the second conserved V-encoded cysteine to the conserved J-encoded phenylalanine. Sequences without an unambiguous match to a single V gene segment were excluded from the earlier analysis of 500 to 700 of the donors. In an earlier analysis of some 590 of the donors, V segments were called functional above 56.7% productive rearrangements and were called segregating when the between-donor standard deviation exceeded 5%. A statistical classification framework was built for diagnosing cytomegalovirus status from the catalog of TCR beta chain sequences. A later analysis assigned V and J genes by comparing TCR nucleotide sequences with IMGT/GENE-DB human TR gene sequences. In a later analysis, CDR3 sequences and most-parsimonious VDJ recombination scenarios were assigned using the TCRdist pipeline. In a later analysis, each TCR beta chain was defined by its CDR3 amino acid sequence together with its V-gene family, and reads without a unique V-gene family were excluded. In a later analysis, a few hundred highly shared, low-generation-probability nucleotide sequences were removed to address suspected cross-contamination and a sequencing artifact. In a later analysis, a clonal expansion index for each public chain was calculated from normalized within-repertoire ranks of inferred template counts. A later analysis computed generation probabilities with a VDJ recombination model fitted to out-of-frame rearrangements, and checked the results against IGoR. In a later analysis, hypergeometric tests were used to score TCR-TCR, TCR-HLA and TCR-CMV co-occurrence, with a repertoire-size bias correction applied to TCR pairs. In a later analysis, false discovery rates were estimated by permuting HLA or CMV assignments 20 times. A later analysis grouped co-occurring TCRs with DBSCAN, adding TCRdist sequence similarity when clustering within HLA-allele-positive subsets. Repertoires with fewer than 30,000 or more than 120,000 public chains, plus five repertoires with anomalous nucleotide sharing, were excluded from co-occurrence clustering. As stored in TCRdb, this immuneACCESS dataset retains in-frame rearrangements with V and J assigned. A fraction of the clones does not appear; measured against another copy, unresolved V genes explain less than half of the discrepancy, and the remainder lacks a known reason. That table is the source of V, J and clone size, and D and trimming were worked out from the DNA. Recorded for this sample are under 200,000 clones; roughly 79% of them occurred a single time. Together, the top ten hold approximately 2.2% of the sample.

The cohort consisted of fewer than 700 healthy bone marrow donors. At the time of sampling, all cohort members were nominally healthy, though unrecorded immune exposures were likely present. The donor was CMV seropositive and was included in the group of 250 to 350 seropositive cohort members. Every donor gave a peripheral blood sample, and the peripheral blood mononuclear cells from that sample were used for TCR beta sequencing. Genomic DNA was extracted from the blood cell samples with the Qiagen DNeasy Blood Extraction Kit. The origin of this receptor is a woman in her 30s in good health and CMV-seropositive. The rearrangement joined TRBV6-1 to TRBJ1-1, and perhaps TRBD1 as D gene, on 5 matching bases. The sequencing input was PBMCs. The nucleotide sequence reads TGTGCCAGCAAGAAGGACACTATTTACACTGAAGCTTTCTTT. Translated, it gives CASKKDTIYTEAFF.